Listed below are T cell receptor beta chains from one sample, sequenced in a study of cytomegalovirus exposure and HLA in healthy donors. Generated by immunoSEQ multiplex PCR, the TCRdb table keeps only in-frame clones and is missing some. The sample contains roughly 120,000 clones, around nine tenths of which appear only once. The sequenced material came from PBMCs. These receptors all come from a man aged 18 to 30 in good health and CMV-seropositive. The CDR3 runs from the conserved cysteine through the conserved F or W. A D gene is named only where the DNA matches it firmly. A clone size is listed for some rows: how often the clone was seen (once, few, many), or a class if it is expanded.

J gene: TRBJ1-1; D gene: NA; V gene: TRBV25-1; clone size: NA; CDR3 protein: CASSESQGNTEAFF; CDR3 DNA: TGTGCCAGCAGTGAATCACAGGGTAACACTGAAGCTTTCTTT
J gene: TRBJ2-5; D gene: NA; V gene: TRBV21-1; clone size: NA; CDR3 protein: CASSKVGGEETQYF; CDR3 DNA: TGTGCCAGCAGCAAAGTCGGGGGGGAAGAGACCCAGTACTTC
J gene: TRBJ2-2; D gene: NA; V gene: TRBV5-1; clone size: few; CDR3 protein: CASTPTGGNTGELFF; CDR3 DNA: TGCGCCAGCACCCCTACCGGGGGGAACACCGGGGAGCTGTTTTTT
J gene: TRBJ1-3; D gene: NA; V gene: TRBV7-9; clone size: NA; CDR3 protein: CASSPTLGRSGNTIYF; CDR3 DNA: TGTGCCAGCAGCCCAACCCTGGGGAGGTCTGGAAACACCATATATTTT
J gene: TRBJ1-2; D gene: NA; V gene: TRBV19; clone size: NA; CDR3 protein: CATGGTTNYGYTF; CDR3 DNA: TGTGCCACTGGGGGGACCACTAACTATGGCTACACCTTC
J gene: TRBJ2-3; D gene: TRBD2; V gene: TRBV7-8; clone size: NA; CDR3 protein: CASSGTSGGVGVQYF; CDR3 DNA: TGTGCCAGCAGCGGAACTAGCGGGGGGGTAGGGGTGCAGTATTTT
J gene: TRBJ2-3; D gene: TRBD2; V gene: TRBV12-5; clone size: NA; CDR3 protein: CASGLSGGADTQYF; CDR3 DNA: TGTGCTAGTGGTTTGTCGGGGGGGGCAGATACGCAGTATTTT
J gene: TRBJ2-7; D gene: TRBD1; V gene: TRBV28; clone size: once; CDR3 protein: CASSLGQNYEQYF; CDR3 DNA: TGTGCCAGCAGTTTGGGACAGAATTACGAGCAGTACTTC
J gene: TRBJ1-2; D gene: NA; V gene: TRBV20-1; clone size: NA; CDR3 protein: CSATGGRGYTF; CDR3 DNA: TGCAGTGCTACCGGGGGACGGGGCTACACCTTC
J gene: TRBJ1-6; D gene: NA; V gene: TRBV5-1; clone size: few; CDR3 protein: CASSSWGSGNSPLHF; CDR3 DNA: TGCGCCAGCAGCTCATGGGGAAGCGGTAATTCACCCCTCCACTTT
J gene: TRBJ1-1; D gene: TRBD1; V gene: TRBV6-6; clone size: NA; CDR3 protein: CASRDRGLNTEAFF; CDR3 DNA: TGTGCCAGCAGAGACAGGGGACTGAACACTGAAGCTTTCTTT
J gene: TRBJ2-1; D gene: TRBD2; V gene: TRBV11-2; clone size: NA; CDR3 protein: CASSSIAGGTYNEQFF; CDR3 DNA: TGTGCCAGCAGCTCAATAGCGGGGGGAACCTACAATGAGCAGTTCTTC
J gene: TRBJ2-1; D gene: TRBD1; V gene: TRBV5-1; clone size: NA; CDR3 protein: CASRPTGGTVGNEQFF; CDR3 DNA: TGCGCCAGCAGGCCCACAGGGGGGACAGTCGGCAATGAGCAGTTCTTC